Sequencing of this T cell receptor beta chain was carried out in a study of TIL therapy for anti-PD-1-resistant metastatic lung cancer. Study-wide context: Tumors carried a median about 1.6 non-synonymous mutations per megabase.

The immunoSEQ assay was v3. Data came from immunoSEQ multiplex PCR; TCRdb stores just in-frame clones and leaves some out. The sample consists of about 15,000 clones, roughly 83% of them appearing once. Germline assignment: CDR1 SGHKS and CDR2 YYEKEE (reference sequence). Trimming cost V 3 bases and J 2 bases, with 14 bases left between them. The CDR3 spans 15 residues. Indicated time point: pre-treatment sample, taken before nivolumab and TIL therapy. The chain recombines TRBV5-5 with TRBJ2-5, with D perhaps TRBD1 (5 bases). The sequence came from a person aged 25 to 80 with non-small cell lung cancer. This specimen consisted of blood, obtained at baseline. The CDR3 loop reads CASSSGVGRQETQYF. DNA for the CDR3: TGTGCCAGCAGCTCCGGAGTGGGGCGGCAAGAGACCCAGTACTTC. Filled out from reference TRBV5-5 and TRBJ2-5, the complete variable domain reads DAGVTQSPTHLIKTRGQQVTLRCSPISGHKSVSWYQQVLGQGPQFIFQYYEKEERGRGNFPDRFSARQFPNYSSELNVNALLLGDSALYLCASSSGVGRQETQYFGPGTRLLVL.